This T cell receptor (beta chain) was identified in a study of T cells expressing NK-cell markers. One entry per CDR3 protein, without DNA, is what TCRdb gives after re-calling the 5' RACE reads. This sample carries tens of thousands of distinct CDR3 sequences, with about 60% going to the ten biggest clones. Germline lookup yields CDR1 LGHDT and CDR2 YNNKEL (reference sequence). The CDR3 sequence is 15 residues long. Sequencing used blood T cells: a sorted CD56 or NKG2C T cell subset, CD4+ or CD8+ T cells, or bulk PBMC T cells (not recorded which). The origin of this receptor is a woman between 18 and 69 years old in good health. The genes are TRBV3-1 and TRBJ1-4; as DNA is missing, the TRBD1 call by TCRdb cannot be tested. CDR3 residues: CASSPQGVTNEKLFF.